This T cell receptor beta chain was sequenced for a study of T cells after yellow fever vaccination. Whole-study findings and limits: At approximately 95% for CD4 and approximately 89% for CD8, most primary-vaccination clones showed up again after the booster. Abundant clonotypes from the bulk population could have been carried over as contaminants into FACS-sorted repertoires.

The CDR3 consists of 15 residues. V was trimmed by 0 bases and J by 6 bases, leaving 14 bases between them. CDR1 and CDR2 from the germline V gene are MGHRA and YSYEKL. In this sample, this clonotype turned up many times. The antigen is unknown. Using its own MiXCR run on the 5' RACE reads, TCRdb lists one record per CDR3 protein. The sample records a few hundred thousand distinct CDR3 sequences, approximately 3.8% being singletons. The specimen comprised PBMCs, sampled on the day of the yellow fever booster vaccination. This chain joins TRBV4-1 and TRBJ2-5; no firm D call. This sequence originates from a man aged 18 to 29 who received the YFV17D yellow fever vaccine. CDR3 protein: CASSQDGWRTQTQYF. CDR3 DNA: TGCGCCAGCAGCCAAGATGGGTGGAGAACCCAGACCCAGTACTTC.